The rows below give T cell receptor beta chains drawn from one sample of a study of early T cells in non-severe SARS-CoV-2 infection. TCRdb re-analysed the 5' RACE reads in MiXCR, keeping a single row per CDR3 protein. There are about 110,000 distinct CDR3 sequences in the sample; approximately 12% occur only once, and 3.8% lies in the top ten. The material was whole blood, obtained at baseline. The receptors were sampled from an adult who was a healthcare worker with PCR-confirmed SARS-CoV-2 infection or an uninfected control (not recorded which). CDR3s include the opening cysteine and the closing phenylalanine or tryptophan. The D gene is left open where the match is weak. Size values are once, few and many counts, or a class for expanded clones, and some rows have none.

>few|TRBV30|TRBJ2-1|TRBD2
TGTGCCTGGAGCCTTCCTAGCGGCCGCTTCTCCTACAATGAGCAGTTCTTC
CAWSLPSGRFSYNEQFF
>many|TRBV20-1|TRBJ1-1|.
TGCAGTGCTAGGGACGAAAGGAAGATGAACACTGAAGCTTTCTTT
CSARDERKMNTEAFF
>.|TRBV28|TRBJ2-1|.
TGTGCCAGCACACCTGGCCTTTACAATGAGCAGTTCTTC
CASTPGLYNEQFF
>few|TRBV7-9|TRBJ1-6|TRBD1
TGTGCCAGCAGCTTAGGACAGGGCGACACCCTCCACTTT
CASSLGQGDTLHF
>few|TRBV7-3|TRBJ2-1|.
TGTGCCAGCAGCTTACAGGGGCGTTTCAACAATGAGCAGTTCTTC
CASSLQGRFNNEQFF
>few|TRBV2|TRBJ2-2|.
TGTGCCAGCAGGGGGTCCAGCAACACCGGGGAGCTGTTTTTT
CASRGSSNTGELFF
>many|TRBV5-1|TRBJ1-5|TRBD1
TGCGCCAGCAGCACTGGACAGGGAGGTCAGCCCCAGCATTTT
CASSTGQGGQPQHF
>few|TRBV20-1|TRBJ2-7|TRBD1
TGCAGTGCTGGGACAGGCTCTTCCTACGAGCAGTACTTC
CSAGTGSSYEQYF
>many|TRBV10-3|TRBJ2-4|.
TGTGCCATCAGTGAGAAGGCGACGACCGTTCAGTACTTC
CAISEKATTVQYF
>.|TRBV5-6|TRBJ1-1|TRBD1
TGTGCCAGCAGCTTAATCACTACAGGGGGGACTGAAGCTTTCTTT
CASSLITTGGTEAFF
>.|TRBV11-2|TRBJ2-1|.
TGTGCCAGCAGCTTATCGGTGGGCGGGTCCAATGAGCAGTTCTTC
CASSLSVGGSNEQFF
>.|TRBV7-2|TRBJ2-3|.
TGTGCCAGCAGCTCCTCTAGTACGCAGTATTTT
CASSSSSTQYF
>.|TRBV19|TRBJ2-7|.
TGTGCCAGTAGTACCACCGGTATGGGCTACGAGCAGTACTTC
CASSTTGMGYEQYF
>once|TRBV2|TRBJ1-2|.
TGTGCCAGCAGCCGGGCCGAAGCGTTCTATGGCTACACCTTC
CASSRAEAFYGYTF
>few|TRBV29-1|TRBJ1-1|.
TGCAGCGCCGAGCGGGCCGTGAACACTGAAGCTTTCTTT
CSAERAVNTEAFF
>few|TRBV27|TRBJ2-6|.
TGTGCCAGCAGTTTATGGGTGGGGTCTGGGGCCAACGTCCTGACTTTC
CASSLWVGSGANVLTF
>few|TRBV12-3/TRBV12-4|TRBJ2-3|TRBD1
TGTGCCAGCAGACCCACCCGACAGGGCCGCACAGATACGCAGTATTTT
CASRPTRQGRTDTQYF
>.|TRBV19|TRBJ2-1|.
TGTGCCAGTAGTAGCAGGGTAAATGAGCAGTTCTTC
CASSSRVNEQFF
>few|TRBV6-5|TRBJ2-7|.
TGTGCCACAAGGGGGGCAGGTCGCAACGAGCAGTACTTC
CATRGAGRNEQYF
>many|TRBV12-3/TRBV12-4|TRBJ2-6|.
TGTGCCAGCACCCCCTCCGGGTTAATCGTGGGGGCCAACGTCCTGACTTTC
CASTPSGLIVGANVLTF
>.|TRBV12-3/TRBV12-4|TRBJ1-2|.
TGTGCCAGCAGGGGAAGAAGGGACACTAGGCGCTATGGCTACACCTTC
CASRGRRDTRRYGYTF
>many|TRBV7-2|TRBJ2-2|.
TGTGCCAGCAGCCCCTTTGGGGCGGCGATTTACACCGGGGAGCTGTTTTTT
CASSPFGAAIYTGELFF
>.|TRBV4-1|TRBJ2-6|TRBD1
TGCGCCAGCAGCCAAGGGACAGGGACTGGGGCCAACGTCCTGACTTTC
CASSQGTGTGANVLTF
>.|TRBV10-2|TRBJ2-2|TRBD2
TGCGCCAGCAGTGAGCCTCGACTAGCGGGAGGGTTCGGGGAGCTGTTTTTT
CASSEPRLAGGFGELFF
>few|TRBV7-7|TRBJ2-7|.
TGTGCCAGCAGCTCCGAGACATACCCCTACGAGCAGTACTTC
CASSSETYPYEQYF
>many|TRBV11-1|TRBJ2-5|.
TGTGCCAGCACCTCAGGCTGGGCGGAGACCCAGTACTTC
CASTSGWAETQYF
>few|TRBV18|TRBJ2-3|.
TGTGCCAGCTCACCAAGGTCCCTTGCAGGGGATACGCAGTATTTT
CASSPRSLAGDTQYF
>.|TRBV6-1|TRBJ2-1|.
TGTGCCAGCAGACAGTACAATGAGCAGTTCTTC
CASRQYNEQFF
>.|TRBV3-1|TRBJ1-1|.
TGTGCCAGCAGCTCCAACACGCCCTCGACTGAAGCTTTCTTT
CASSSNTPSTEAFF
>.|TRBV5-1|TRBJ2-1|.
TGCGCCAGTCAAGAGTTCTACAATGAGCAGTTCTTC
CASQEFYNEQFF
>.|TRBV27|TRBJ2-6|TRBD2
TGTGCCAGCAGTTTTTCCAGGGACTACTCTGGGGCCAACGTCCTGACTTTC
CASSFSRDYSGANVLTF
>.|TRBV20-1|TRBJ2-3|.
TGCAGTGCTCTGGGCGATGTTACGCAGTATTTT
CSALGDVTQYF
>few|TRBV9|TRBJ1-1|.
TGTGCCAGCAGCGTAGAAGGGGGCACTGAAGCTTTCTTT
CASSVEGGTEAFF
>few|TRBV28|TRBJ2-7|.
TGTGCCAGCAGTTTTTCGGCGGTCTCCTACGAGCAGTACTTC
CASSFSAVSYEQYF
>few|TRBV14|TRBJ1-3|.
TGTGCCAGCATGGGCCTGACTGGGAGCTCTGGAAACACCATATATTTT
CASMGLTGSSGNTIYF
>few|TRBV9|TRBJ1-1|.
TGTGCCAGCACCCCCGGGGCCCTGAACACTGAAGCTTTCTTT
CASTPGALNTEAFF
>many|TRBV3-1|TRBJ1-1|.
TGTGCCAGCAGCCAAGATCTGCAGCGGATTGAAGCTTTCTTT
CASSQDLQRIEAFF
>.|TRBV5-4|TRBJ2-7|.
TGTGCCAGCAGCTTGGCGACGGGTCACTACGAGCAGTACTTC
CASSLATGHYEQYF
>many|TRBV27|TRBJ2-7|.
TGTGCCAGCAGTTTGACGCCCCAAAGCTACGAGCAGTACTTC
CASSLTPQSYEQYF
>.|TRBV20-1|TRBJ1-1|.
TGCAGTGCTTCAAGAACGGACACTGAAGCTTTCTTT
CSASRTDTEAFF
>.|TRBV2|TRBJ2-7|.
TGTGCCAGCACCCCCCGGTGGGGAGGCGAGCAGTACTTC
CASTPRWGGEQYF